This T cell receptor (beta chain) derives from a study of control samples from healthy donors and cancer patients. This clone was recorded a few times. Profiling relied on immunoSEQ multiplex PCR, and the TCRdb table lists in-frame clones only, not all of them. The sample lists 150,000 to 200,000 clones; 90% to 95% were seen once. The sequenced material came from blood. The clonotype was recovered from a woman aged 18-30 years in good health.

The CDR3 is CASSVGAGEQYF. The CDR3, as DNA: TGTGCCAGCAGCGTCGGGGCGGGGGAGCAGTACTTC. The genes are TRBV6-5 and TRBJ2-7; D might be TRBD2 (6 bases). CDR1 and CDR2 (germline): MNHEY, SVGAGI. V lost 6 bases, J lost 7 bases, and 13 bases lay in between. The length of the CDR3 is 12 residues.